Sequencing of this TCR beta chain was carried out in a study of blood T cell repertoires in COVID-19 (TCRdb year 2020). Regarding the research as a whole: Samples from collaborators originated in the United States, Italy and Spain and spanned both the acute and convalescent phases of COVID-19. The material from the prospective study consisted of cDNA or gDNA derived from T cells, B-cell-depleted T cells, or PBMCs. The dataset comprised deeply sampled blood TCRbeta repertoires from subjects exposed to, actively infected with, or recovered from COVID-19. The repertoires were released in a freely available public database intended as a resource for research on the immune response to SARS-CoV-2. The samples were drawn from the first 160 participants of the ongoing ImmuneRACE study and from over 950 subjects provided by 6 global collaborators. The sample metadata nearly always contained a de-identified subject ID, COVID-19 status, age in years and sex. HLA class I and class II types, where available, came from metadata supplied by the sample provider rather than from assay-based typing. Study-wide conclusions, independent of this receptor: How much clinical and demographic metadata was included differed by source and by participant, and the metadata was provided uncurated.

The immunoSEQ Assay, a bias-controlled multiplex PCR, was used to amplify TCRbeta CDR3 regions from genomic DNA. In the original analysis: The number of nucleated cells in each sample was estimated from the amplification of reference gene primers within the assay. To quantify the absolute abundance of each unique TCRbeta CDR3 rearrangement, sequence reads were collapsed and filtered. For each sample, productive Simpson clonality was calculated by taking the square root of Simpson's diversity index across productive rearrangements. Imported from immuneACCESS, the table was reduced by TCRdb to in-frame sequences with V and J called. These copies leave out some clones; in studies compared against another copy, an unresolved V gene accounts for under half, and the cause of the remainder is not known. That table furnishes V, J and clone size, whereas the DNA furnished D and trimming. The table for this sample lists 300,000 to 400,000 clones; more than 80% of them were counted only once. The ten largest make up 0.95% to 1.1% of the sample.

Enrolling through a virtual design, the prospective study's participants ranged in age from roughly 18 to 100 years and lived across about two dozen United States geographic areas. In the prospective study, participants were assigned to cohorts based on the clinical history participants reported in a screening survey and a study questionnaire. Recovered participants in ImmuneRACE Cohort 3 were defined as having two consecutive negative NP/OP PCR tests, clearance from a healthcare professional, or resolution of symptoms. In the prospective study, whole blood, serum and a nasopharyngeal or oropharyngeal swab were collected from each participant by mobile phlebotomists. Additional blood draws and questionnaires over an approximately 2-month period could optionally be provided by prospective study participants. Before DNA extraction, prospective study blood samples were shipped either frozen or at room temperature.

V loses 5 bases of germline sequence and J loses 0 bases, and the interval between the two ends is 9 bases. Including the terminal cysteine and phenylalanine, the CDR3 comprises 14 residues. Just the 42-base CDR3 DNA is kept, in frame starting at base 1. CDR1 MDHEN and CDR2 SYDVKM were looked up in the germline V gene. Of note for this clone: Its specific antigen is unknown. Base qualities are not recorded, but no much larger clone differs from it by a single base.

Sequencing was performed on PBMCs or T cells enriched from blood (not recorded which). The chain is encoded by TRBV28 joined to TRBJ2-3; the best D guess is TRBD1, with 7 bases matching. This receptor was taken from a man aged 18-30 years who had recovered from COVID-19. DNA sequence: TGTGCCAGCAGTCCAGGGGGGAGCACAGATACGCAGTATTTT. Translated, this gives CASSPGGSTDTQYF. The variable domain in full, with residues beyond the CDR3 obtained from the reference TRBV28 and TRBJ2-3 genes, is DVKVTQSSRYLVKRTGEKVFLECVQDMDHENMFWYRQDPGLGLRLIYFSYDVKMKEKGDIPEGYSVSREKKERFSLILESASTNQTSMYLCASSPGGSTDTQYFGPGTRLTVL.